The 25 T cell receptor beta chains reported below all come from one sample, sequenced in a study of blood T cell repertoires in COVID-19. Here immunoSEQ multiplex PCR was the method, and the copy in TCRdb shows in-frame clones only, minus some. The data hold nearly 200,000 clones, with more than 65% observed a single time. The material sequenced was PBMCs or T cells enriched from blood (not recorded which). The receptors were gathered from a man aged 40-49 years who had recovered from COVID-19.

Written as DNA, the CDR3 is TGTGCCTGGAGTGTGGTGGGGGGTAATTCACCCCTCCACTTT. As protein: CAWSVVGGNSPLHF. The chain links TRBV30 to TRBJ1-6; maybe TRBD1 (5 bases). This CDR3 is built from 14 residues. Looked up from germline, CDR1 is GTSNPN and CDR2 is SVGIG (reference sequence). V shed 0 bases and J shed 6 bases, with 9 bases lying between them.

This rearrangement joins TRBV3-1 (or the pseudogene TRBV3-2) to TRBJ1-1; D not certain. CDR1 and CDR2 (germline): LGHDT, YNNKEL (reference sequence). The V end was cut by 1 base, the J end by 4 bases, with 7 bases between. CDR3 length equals 13 residues. The CDR3 sequence is CASSQGERTEAFF. The CDR3 DNA is TGTGCCAGCAGCCAAGGTGAGCGCACTGAAGCTTTCTTT.

The chain is built from TRBV28 and TRBJ1-1, with TRBD1 matching 8 bases. Losses at the gene ends were 5 bases for V and 3 bases for J; bases not matched to a gene: 17. Germline CDR1 reads MDHEN; CDR2 reads SYDVKM. The CDR3 is 18 amino acids. The CDR3 DNA reads TGTGCCAGCAGTCTAACCCAGGGAAAAACAGGGGGATACACTGAAGCTTTCTTT. It yields the protein CASSLTQGKTGGYTEAFF. Together with reference TRBV28 and TRBJ1-1, the CDR3 gives the full variable domain: DVKVTQSSRYLVKRTGEKVFLECVQDMDHENMFWYRQDPGLGLRLIYFSYDVKMKEKGDIPEGYSVSREKKERFSLILESASTNQTSMYLCASSLTQGKTGGYTEAFFGQGTRLTVV.

This chain links TRBV25-1 with TRBJ1-5; 7 bases align to TRBD1. The germline CDR1 and CDR2 sequences are MGHDK and SYGVNS. The CDR3 extends over 14 amino acids. The V and J ends lost 7 bases and 2 bases, in that order; junction bases with no gene match: 5. The CDR3 sequence is CASTPGQGNQPQHF. In DNA, the CDR3 is TGTGCCAGCACCCCCGGACAGGGCAATCAGCCCCAGCATTTT.

The chain couples TRBV5-1 to TRBJ2-5, with a weak D call TRBD2 (6 bases). CDR3 length equals 13 residues. Germline assignment: CDR1 SGHRS and CDR2 YFSETQ. V lost 7 bases, J lost 5 bases, and 15 bases lay in between. For the CDR3, the DNA is TGCGCCAGCGGACTGGGGGGTGGTGAGACCCAGTACTTC. It specifies CASGLGGGETQYF.

The genes are TRBV4-2 and TRBJ2-5; 8 nucleotides align to TRBD2. CDR1 and CDR2 (germline): LGHNA, YNFKEQ. V shed 5 bases, J shed 5 bases, and the junction held 10 bases outside the gene matches. This CDR3 is 15 amino acids long. The CDR3 is CASSTGTGGAETQYF. The CDR3 DNA is TGTGCCAGCAGCACAGGAACGGGGGGGGCCGAGACCCAGTACTTC.

The chain couples TRBV7-9 to TRBJ2-5; 14 bases line up with TRBD2. This CDR3 has 19 amino acids. Per germline, CDR1 SEHNR and CDR2 FQNEAQ (reference sequence). The trim removed 3 bases at V and 2 bases at J, leaving 11 bases unmatched. The CDR3 DNA sequence: TGTGCCAGCAGCTTCGGACTAGCGGGGGGCCGATTTATACAAGAGACCCAGTACTTC. Protein product: CASSFGLAGGRFIQETQYF.

J is TRBJ2-2 and V is TRBV4-2, with a tentative D call TRBD2 (5 bases). This CDR3 is 14 amino acids long. Trimming removed 1 base at V and 7 bases at J, with 10 bases between. Germline CDR1 and CDR2: LGHNA and YNFKEQ. The DNA for the CDR3 is TGTGCCAGCAGCCAAGGAAGCGGCATCGGGGAGCTGTTTTTT. It codes for CASSQGSGIGELFF.

This clone was detected once. The chain combines TRBV14 with TRBJ2-4; a possible D gene is TRBD2 (5 bases). Germline values: CDR1 SGHDN, CDR2 FVKESK. Trimming removed 5 bases at V and 0 bases at J, with 11 bases between. This CDR3 is built from 15 residues. Here the CDR3 reads CASSSWTEAKNIQYF. The CDR3 DNA follows: TGTGCCAGCAGCTCCTGGACTGAAGCCAAAAACATTCAGTACTTC.

This clone was observed a single time. The gene calls are TRBV6-1 and TRBJ1-2; TRBD1 aligns across 8 bases. Unmatched junction bases numbered 4, after V lost 3 bases and J lost 1 base. CDR3 length: 15 residues. CDR1 and CDR2 from the germline V gene are MNHNS and SASEGT. CDR3: CASSEGTGLNYGYTF. Here the CDR3 DNA reads TGTGCCAGCAGTGAGGGGACAGGTCTTAACTATGGCTACACCTTC.

The chain uses TRBV7-9 and TRBJ1-2, with TRBD1 matching 9 bases. Germline CDR1 and CDR2: SEHNR and FQNEAQ (reference sequence). The length of the CDR3 is 16 residues. The V segment lost 1 base and the J segment 4 bases; nucleotides outside the gene matches: 7. The CDR3 DNA follows: TGTGCCAGCAGCTTAGAAAGGACAGGGGAACCCTATGGCTACACCTTC. Protein sequence: CASSLERTGEPYGYTF.

V and J are TRBV12-3 or TRBV12-4 and TRBJ1-1, with TRBD1 as a possible D gene (5 bases). V dropped 3 bases and J dropped 3 bases, with 8 bases sitting between them. This CDR3 comprises 13 residues. The CDR3 nucleotides are TGTGCCAGCAGTTTGCAGGGTGACACTGAAGCTTTCTTT. This codes for CASSLQGDTEAFF.

The chain has TRBV30 and TRBJ1-6, with 7 bases identical to TRBD1. The germline CDR1 and CDR2 sequences are GTSNPN and SVGIG (reference sequence). This CDR3 comprises 13 residues. Trimming cost V 8 bases and J 7 bases; bases outside gene matches: 8. The DNA of the CDR3 is TGTGCCGGTAACAGGGGCGGAAATTCACCCCTCCACTTT. The encoded protein is CAGNRGGNSPLHF.

This clone was detected only once. The chain recombines TRBV5-6 with TRBJ1-1, with D unresolved. The CDR3 has 12 amino acids. Germline values: CDR1 SGHDT, CDR2 YYEEEE. Trimming left V 3 bases short and J 2 bases short, with 5 bases between. CDR3 loop: CASSSINTEAFF. The CDR3 DNA sequence: TGTGCCAGCAGCTCCATCAACACTGAAGCTTTCTTT.

V usage is TRBV24-1 and J usage is TRBJ1-2; D possibly corresponds to TRBD1 (6 bases). Looked up from germline, CDR1 is KGHDR and CDR2 is SFDVKD. This CDR3 contains 15 residues. Trimming took off 9 bases at V and 5 bases at J, with 21 bases between the two ends. In DNA, the CDR3 is TGTGCCACCCGCTCCGGGACACCTACCTCTTATGGCTACACCTTC. It specifies CATRSGTPTSYGYTF.

This clone showed up just once. The V gene is TRBV28, the J gene TRBJ1-1; unclear D gene. Germline CDR1 MDHEN, CDR2 SYDVKM. V lost 2 bases to trimming and J lost 1 base, with 5 bases between them. The CDR3 length is 13 residues. The CDR3 reads CASSLVSNTEAFF. The CDR3 region has the DNA TGTGCCAGCAGTTTAGTATCGAACACTGAAGCTTTCTTT.

This clone was detected once. The chain uses TRBV5-6 and TRBJ2-3; 9 bases fit TRBD1. The CDR3 contains 16 residues. The V gene's germline CDR1 is SGHDT and CDR2 YYEEEE. J was trimmed by 2 bases and V by 4 bases; bases with no gene match: 8. The CDR3 sequence: CASSGSTGGNTDTQYF. The CDR3 region has the DNA TGTGCCAGCAGCGGTTCGACAGGGGGAAACACAGATACGCAGTATTTT.

The V call is TRBV3-1 (or the pseudogene TRBV3-2), the J call TRBJ1-5; TRBD1 is a possible D gene (6 bases). With 4 bases removed from V and 3 bases from J, the gap between germline ends came to 16 bases. There are 16 residues in the CDR3. Germline assignment: CDR1 LGHDT and CDR2 YNNKEL (reference sequence). The CDR3 is CASSPQDKGVNQPQHF. The CDR3 coding sequence is TGTGCCAGCAGCCCCCAAGATAAGGGGGTCAATCAGCCCCAGCATTTT.

The genes are TRBV20-1 and TRBJ1-3; D call uncertain. The CDR3 totals 11 residues. CDR1 DFQATT and CDR2 SNEGSKA come from the germline V gene (reference sequence). Trimming took off 6 bases at V and 1 base at J, with 4 bases between the two ends. CDR3 protein: CSATSGNTIYF. Written as DNA, the CDR3 is TGCAGTGCCACATCTGGAAACACCATATATTTT.

This chain joins TRBV6-5 and TRBJ1-5, with TRBD1 matching over 8 bases. V shed 5 bases, J shed 7 bases, and the junction held 7 bases outside the gene matches. This CDR3 has 14 amino acids. Germline-derived CDR1 and CDR2 are MNHEY and SVGAGI. The CDR3 DNA reads as TGTGCCAGCAGTCGGACAGGGACGGTCCAGCCCCAGCATTTT. Its protein product is CASSRTGTVQPQHF.

This chain joins TRBV5-4 and TRBJ1-6; no clear D gene. The CDR3 runs 14 residues. The V end lost 3 bases, the J end lost 10 bases, and 14 bases lay between the germline ends. Germline loops: CDR1 SGHNT, CDR2 YYREEE (reference sequence). The CDR3 region is CASSSALEGSPLHF. The CDR3 DNA is TGTGCCAGCAGCTCGGCGTTGGAGGGATCACCCCTCCACTTT.

This clone was seen a single time. The chain combines TRBV5-5 with TRBJ1-6; D remains unclear. V was trimmed by 4 bases and J by 8 bases, leaving 10 bases between them. Germline CDR1 is SGHKS and CDR2 is YYEKEE (reference sequence). The CDR3 has 13 residues. The DNA of the CDR3 is TGTGCCAGCAGCCTGTTTCCAGATTCACCCCTCCACTTT. Translating it yields CASSLFPDSPLHF.

V and J are TRBV29-1 and TRBJ1-1, with D uncertain. The germline V and J ends were trimmed by 5 bases and 0 bases, with 19 bases remaining between them. Germline V CDR1 and CDR2: SQVTM, ANQGSEA. This CDR3 has 16 residues. The CDR3 nucleotides are TGCAGCGTTCCTAGGAGCCCGGGTGGTTTGAACACTGAAGCTTTCTTT. It yields the protein CSVPRSPGGLNTEAFF.

The chain carries TRBV28 and TRBJ1-3; D ambiguous. Germline CDR1 MDHEN, CDR2 SYDVKM. The CDR3 contains 17 residues. Between the trimmed V and J ends, which lost 8 bases and 2 bases, there was a span of 22 bases. CDR3 in DNA: TGTGCCAGCGGAAATCCGGTGGGGAGGTCAGCTGGAAACACCATATATTTT. Translated, it gives CASGNPVGRSAGNTIYF.

V usage is TRBV28 and J usage is TRBJ1-4, with a possible D match to TRBD1 (5 bases). The CDR3 covers 13 residues. CDR1 is MDHEN, CDR2 SYDVKM, per germline. V gave up 9 bases and J gave up 7 bases, with 15 bases separating them. CDR3 amino acids: CARGSGGREKLFF. The CDR3 DNA reads as TGTGCCAGGGGTTCGGGGGGTCGTGAAAAACTGTTTTTT.